A selection of T cell receptor beta chains follows, all from one sample in a study of blood T cell repertoires in COVID-19. Here immunoSEQ multiplex PCR was the method, and the copy in TCRdb shows in-frame clones only, minus some. Of some 320,000 clones in the sample, 90% were seen once. The sample taken for sequencing was PBMCs or T cells enriched from blood (not recorded which). The receptors come from a woman aged 25 to 39 who had been exposed to COVID-19. The CDR3 runs from the conserved cysteine through the conserved F or W. The D gene is left open where the match is weak. Size values are once, few and many counts, or a class for expanded clones, and some rows have none.

d_gene	v_gene	j_gene	abundance	CDR3aa	CDR3nt
NA	TRBV6-2/TRBV6-3	TRBJ1-1	NA	CASSYVVTEAFF	TGTGCCAGCAGTTACGTCGTGACTGAAGCTTTCTTT
NA	TRBV5-8	TRBJ1-2	NA	CASSLRPGREGYTF	TGTGCCAGCAGCTTGCGCCCGGGGCGGGAGGGCTACACCTTC
NA	TRBV3-1/TRBV3-2	TRBJ1-6	NA	CASSQETGRLGGSPLHF	TGTGCCAGCAGCCAAGAAACGGGCAGGTTGGGAGGTTCACCCCTCCACTTT
TRBD1	TRBV10-2	TRBJ1-2	NA	CASGQGGGYTF	TGCGCCAGCGGACAGGGGGGTGGCTACACCTTC
NA	TRBV6-5	TRBJ1-4	NA	CASSPGGRRGEKLFF	TGTGCCAGCAGTCCCGGGGGGCGTAGGGGTGAAAAACTGTTTTTT
NA	TRBV6-2/TRBV6-3	TRBJ2-2	NA	CASSYEAGTGELFF	TGTGCCAGCAGTTACGAGGCGGGGACCGGGGAGCTGTTTTTT
NA	TRBV6-5	TRBJ1-1	NA	CASSYSGGGSTEAFF	TGTGCCAGCAGTTACTCCGGGGGCGGGAGCACTGAAGCTTTCTTT
NA	TRBV6-2/TRBV6-3	TRBJ1-5	NA	CASSPYRTDNQPQHF	TGTGCCAGCAGCCCTTATCGGACAGACAATCAGCCCCAGCATTTT
TRBD2	TRBV27	TRBJ2-3	NA	CASSPRLAGGYTDTQYF	TGTGCCAGCAGTCCGAGACTAGCGGGGGGTTACACAGATACGCAGTATTTT
NA	TRBV25-1	TRBJ1-2	NA	CASSAASGANGYTF	TGTGCCAGCAGTGCCGCGAGCGGGGCGAATGGCTACACCTTC
TRBD1	TRBV3-1/TRBV3-2	TRBJ1-3	NA	CASSYGTGGRNTIYF	TGTGCCAGCAGCTATGGGACAGGGGGCCGAAACACCATATATTTT
NA	TRBV6-5	TRBJ1-2	NA	CASSLDSYDGYTF	TGTGCCAGCAGCCTAGACAGTTATGATGGCTACACCTTC
NA	TRBV7-8	TRBJ1-5	NA	CASSTRQNSNQPQHF	TGTGCCAGCAGCACGCGACAGAATAGCAATCAGCCCCAGCATTTT
NA	TRBV6-5	TRBJ1-1	NA	CASKSGENTEAFF	TGTGCCAGCAAGTCGGGGGAGAACACTGAAGCTTTCTTT
NA	TRBV9	TRBJ1-3	NA	CASSVGDFSGNTIYF	TGTGCCAGCAGCGTAGGGGACTTCTCTGGAAACACCATATATTTT
NA	TRBV12-3/TRBV12-4	TRBJ2-1	once	CASSPFGNEQFF	TGTGCCAGCAGCCCGTTCGGCAATGAGCAGTTCTTC
NA	TRBV13	TRBJ2-7	NA	CASSQTREFYEQYF	TGTGCCAGCAGTCAGACACGGGAGTTCTACGAGCAGTACTTC
NA	TRBV7-2	TRBJ1-5	NA	CASSLVVSRVDQPQHF	TGTGCCAGCAGCTTAGTGGTGAGCCGGGTAGATCAGCCCCAGCATTTT
TRBD1	TRBV7-8	TRBJ1-2	NA	CASSPTTGTDYGYTF	TGTGCCAGCAGCCCAACGACCGGGACAGACTATGGCTACACCTTC
TRBD1	TRBV7-6	TRBJ2-7	few	CASSPRTGEQYF	TGTGCCAGCAGCCCCCGGACAGGGGAGCAGTACTTC
TRBD1	TRBV7-2	TRBJ1-4	NA	CASSLGGRGRVGEKLFF	TGTGCCAGCAGCCTAGGGGGCAGGGGAAGGGTTGGTGAAAAACTGTTTTTT
TRBD1	TRBV5-1	TRBJ1-1	NA	CASSLGTGHTEAFF	TGCGCCAGCAGCTTGGGGACAGGACACACTGAAGCTTTCTTT
NA	TRBV5-4	TRBJ1-2	once	CASSLGHPDGYTF	TGTGCCAGCAGCCTCGGACACCCAGACGGCTACACCTTC
NA	TRBV4-3	TRBJ2-7	once	CASSQEAGGIYEQYF	TGCGCCAGCAGCCAAGAGGCAGGGGGGATCTACGAGCAGTACTTC
TRBD1	TRBV18	TRBJ1-1	few	CASSGRGGEGPVNTEAFF	TGTGCCAGCTCAGGGAGAGGGGGCGAGGGCCCTGTGAACACTGAAGCTTTCTTT
NA	TRBV6-5	TRBJ1-3	NA	CASSTRVSGNTIYF	TGTGCCAGCAGTACCAGGGTCTCTGGAAACACCATATATTTT
NA	TRBV12-3/TRBV12-4	TRBJ1-1	NA	CASRGPLEAFF	TGTGCCAGCAGGGGGCCCCTTGAGGCTTTCTTT
TRBD1	TRBV3-1/TRBV3-2	TRBJ1-5	NA	CASSQGQGLQPQHF	TGTGCCAGCAGCCAGGGACAGGGTCTTCAGCCCCAGCATTTT
NA	TRBV6-2/TRBV6-3	TRBJ2-7	few	CASSYRGLRFYF	TGTGCCAGCAGTTACCGCGGGCTACGATTTTACTTC
NA	TRBV27	TRBJ1-3	NA	CASSLSPTGTGNTIYF	TGTGCCAGCAGTTTATCCCCGACAGGAACTGGAAACACCATATATTTT
NA	TRBV19	TRBJ1-5	NA	CASSSSGTGNQPQHF	TGTGCCAGTAGTTCATCTGGGACTGGCAATCAGCCCCAGCATTTT
NA	TRBV5-1	TRBJ1-4	NA	CASSPTGHPNEKLFF	TGCGCCAGCAGCCCTACCGGACACCCGAATGAAAAACTGTTTTTT